Presented here are 31 T cell receptor beta chains from one specimen sequenced in a study of blood T cell repertoires in COVID-19. The assay was immunoSEQ multiplex PCR, and TCRdb's table has in-frame clones only and misses some. The table shows some 220,000 clones, with 88% occurring only once. The specimen was PBMCs or T cells enriched from blood (not recorded which). The source of these receptors is a woman aged 25-40 years who had recovered from COVID-19.

This sequence joins TRBV5-6 and TRBJ1-1; 8 bases fit TRBD1. Germline V gene data show CDR1 as SGHDT and CDR2 as YYEEEE. V shed 0 bases, J shed 0 bases, and the junction held 7 bases outside the gene matches. CDR3 length: 17 amino acids. The CDR3 here is CASSLDWSGGMNTEAFF. The CDR3 DNA follows: TGTGCCAGCAGCTTGGACTGGTCAGGGGGCATGAACACTGAAGCTTTCTTT.

The chain links TRBV4-3 to TRBJ2-7, with D possibly TRBD1 on 6 matching bases. V was shortened by 5 bases and J by 2 bases, with 16 bases between the two germline ends. This CDR3 region has 15 residues. The germline V gene encodes CDR1 LGHNA and CDR2 YSLEER. The CDR3 is CASSKQGGGTYEQYF. In nucleotides, the CDR3 is TGCGCCAGCAGCAAACAGGGTGGGGGCACCTACGAGCAGTACTTC.

The chain couples TRBV19 to TRBJ2-1; 12 bases line up with TRBD1. CDR3 size: 18 residues. The J segment lost 6 bases and the V segment lost 1 base, leaving 10 bases of the junction unmatched. Germline assignment: CDR1 LNHDA and CDR2 SQIVND (reference sequence). Written as DNA, the CDR3 is TGTGCCAGTAGTATAGTAAACACCGGGACAGGGGGCCGCAATGAGCAGTTCTTC. Its protein is CASSIVNTGTGGRNEQFF.

V gene TRBV6-5 combines with J gene TRBJ1-2, with D uncertain. CDR1 is MNHEY and CDR2 is SVGAGI in the germline V gene. This CDR3 spans 14 amino acids. V was pared by 0 bases and J by 8 bases, with 13 bases between. CDR3 sequence reads: CASSYSEGIQGYTF. The CDR3 DNA reads as TGTGCCAGCAGTTACTCCGAGGGCATACAAGGCTACACCTTC.

The rearrangement links TRBV7-2 to TRBJ1-6; 8 bases are shared with TRBD1. The V gene end was trimmed by 1 base and the J gene end by 10 bases; junction bases not matched to a gene: 6. This CDR3 contains 15 residues. Germline V lookup: CDR1 SGHTA, CDR2 FQGNSA. CDR3 residues: CASSLVGQERSPLHF. The DNA for the CDR3 is TGTGCCAGCAGCTTAGTGGGACAGGAAAGGTCACCCCTCCACTTT.

This chain links TRBV2 with TRBJ2-5; 9 bases align to TRBD2. V was clipped by 8 bases and J by 3 bases; unmatched bases: 13. This CDR3 contains 16 residues. The V gene's germline CDR1 is SNHLY and CDR2 FYNNEI. CDR3 sequence (DNA): TGTGCCAGCGGAAATAGCGGGGGTATATTAAAAGAGACCCAGTACTTC. Translation gives CASGNSGGILKETQYF.

In DNA, the CDR3 is TGTGCCACCAGCCCTCACCACCCATTGACAGGTTCAAATTCACCCCTCCACTTT. Its protein product is CATSPHHPLTGSNSPLHF. V and J are TRBV15 and TRBJ1-6; a weak D match, TRBD1 (6 bases). V lost 5 bases and J 7 bases, leaving 24 bases between the germline ends. Germline CDR1 is LNHNV and CDR2 is YYDKDF (reference sequence). CDR3 length: 18 residues.

This chain uses TRBV4-3 with TRBJ1-1; D remains ambiguous. V lost 0 bases to trimming and J lost 0 bases, with 5 bases between them. CDR1 is LGHNA, CDR2 YSLEER, per germline. CDR3 length: 14 amino acids. In nucleotides, the CDR3 is TGCGCCAGCAGCCAAGACGGGGTGAACACTGAAGCTTTCTTT. It is translated as CASSQDGVNTEAFF.

The chain couples TRBV27 to TRBJ2-3; no definite D call. The CDR3 has 13 amino acids. Trimming cost V 0 bases and J 6 bases, with 7 bases left between them. Germline V gene data show CDR1 as MNHEY and CDR2 as SMNVEV (reference sequence). Here the CDR3 reads CASSLSSPDTQYF. The CDR3, as DNA: TGTGCCAGCAGTTTATCGAGCCCGGATACGCAGTATTTT.

This chain links TRBV4-2 with TRBJ2-1, with 8 bases lining up with TRBD2. Per the germline V gene, CDR1 is LGHNA and CDR2 is YNFKEQ. V dropped 0 bases and J dropped 3; count of bases not matched to a gene: 4. This CDR3 contains 16 residues. The CDR3 region is CASSQEPGLVYNEQFF. CDR3 coding DNA: TGTGCCAGCAGCCAAGAACCGGGACTAGTCTACAATGAGCAGTTCTTC.

The J gene is TRBJ1-6, the V gene TRBV9; 10 bases are shared with TRBD1. V was clipped by 3 bases and J by 10 bases; unmatched bases: 7. This CDR3 is 15 amino acids long. CDR1 SGDLS and CDR2 YYNGEE come from the germline V gene. The DNA of the CDR3 is TGTGCCAGCAGCGCAGGACAGGGGGGAACCTCACCCCTCCACTTT. Its protein is CASSAGQGGTSPLHF.

This chain links TRBV6-6 with TRBJ1-1; the match to TRBD1 covers 8 bases. The CDR3 runs to 12 residues. After removal of 7 bases from V and 9 bases from J, the junction contained 7 bases not matched to a gene. CDR1 and CDR2 from the germline V gene are MNHNY and SVGAGI (reference sequence). DNA of the CDR3: TGTGCCAGCAATATCGGACAGGGCCAAGCTTTCTTT. Translation: CASNIGQGQAFF.

V gene TRBV5-4 combines with J gene TRBJ1-2; D might be TRBD1 (6 bases). V lost 0 bases and J lost 4, with 13 bases in between. This CDR3 has 15 residues. Germline CDR1 and CDR2: SGHNT and YYREEE (reference sequence). This CDR3 is CASSLASGESYGYTF. The CDR3 DNA reads TGTGCCAGCAGCTTGGCATCAGGGGAAAGCTATGGCTACACCTTC.

The genes are TRBV7-9 and TRBJ2-1, with 7 bases matching TRBD1. Trimming at V came to 2 bases and at J to 7 bases, leaving 5 bases not matched to a gene. CDR1 is SEHNR and CDR2 is FQNEAQ in the germline V gene (reference sequence). This CDR3 contains 14 residues. The chain's CDR3 is CASSLLSGGNEQFF. The CDR3 DNA is TGTGCCAGCAGCTTACTCTCAGGGGGAAATGAGCAGTTCTTC.

This chain connects TRBV7-3 to TRBJ2-2, with D perhaps matching TRBD1 (6 bases). The CDR3 extends over 15 amino acids. The germline CDR1 and CDR2 sequences are SGHTA and FQGTGA. Trimming pared 5 bases from V and 0 bases from J, leaving 10 bases between. The CDR3 coding sequence is TGTGCCAGCAGCAAGGACAGCTCGAACACCGGGGAGCTGTTTTTT. Translation: CASSKDSSNTGELFF.

The chain has TRBV5-1 and TRBJ2-3; 9 nucleotides match TRBD2. V lost 7 bases to trimming and J lost 0 bases; unmatched junction nucleotides: 12. CDR1 and CDR2 from the germline V gene are SGHRS and YFSETQ. The CDR3 contains 17 residues. This CDR3 reads CASSAGGLRTSTDTQYF. In nucleotides, the CDR3 is TGCGCCAGCTCAGCGGGGGGCTTAAGAACTAGCACAGATACGCAGTATTTT.

This sequence joins TRBV7-2 and TRBJ2-1; 7 bases align to TRBD1. Germline V gene sequence: CDR1 SGHTA, CDR2 FQGNSA. CDR3 length equals 14 residues. The junction had 7 bases not matched to a gene; V was cut back by 5 bases and J by 6 bases. The DNA of the CDR3 is TGTGCCAGCAGCAGGGGGACAGCCTCCAATGAGCAGTTCTTC. Its protein is CASSRGTASNEQFF.

This chain connects TRBV7-9 to TRBJ1-1; D is undetermined. Germline lookup yields CDR1 SEHNR and CDR2 FQNEAQ (reference sequence). CDR3 length equals 16 residues. V lost 1 base, J lost 3 bases, and 15 bases lay in between. The CDR3 is CASSLVGRVGDTEAFF. The DNA for the CDR3 is TGTGCCAGCAGCTTAGTGGGGAGGGTGGGAGACACTGAAGCTTTCTTT.

The chain couples TRBV9 to TRBJ2-7; TRBD2 aligns across 11 bases. CDR3 size: 14 residues. Germline assignment: CDR1 SGDLS and CDR2 YYNGEE. Trimming took 4 bases from V and 6 from J; bases not matched to a gene: 6. The CDR3 protein is CASSPLTSGGEQYF. The CDR3 DNA sequence: TGTGCCAGCAGCCCCCTAACTAGCGGGGGCGAGCAGTACTTC.

V and J are TRBV15 and TRBJ2-1, with D perhaps TRBD1 (5 bases). V gave up 1 base and J gave up 5 bases, with 12 bases separating them. Germline CDR1 LNHNV, CDR2 YYDKDF (reference sequence). The CDR3 extends over 15 amino acids. The CDR3 here is CATSRVGGANNEQFF. CDR3 DNA sequence: TGTGCCACCAGCAGAGTTGGTGGGGCCAACAATGAGCAGTTCTTC.

V usage is TRBV10-3 and J usage is TRBJ1-2; 8 positions match TRBD1. V gave up 6 bases and J gave up 8 bases; unmatched junction bases: 8. The germline CDR1 and CDR2 sequences are ENHRY and SYGVKD. CDR3 length equals 13 residues. CDR3 protein: CAIRTGDEVGYTF. Written as DNA, the CDR3 is TGTGCCATCAGGACAGGGGACGAGGTAGGCTACACCTTC.

The V gene is TRBV21-1, the J gene TRBJ1-5; the tabulated D call, TRBD1, remains unverified against the DNA. TRBV21-1 is annotated as a pseudogene. The CDR3 totals 15 residues. CDR3 nucleotide sequence: TGTGCCAGCAGCAAACGCGACAGGGGTCATCAGCCCCAGCATTTT. Translating gives CASSKRDRGHQPQHF.

The V gene is TRBV5-8, the J gene TRBJ1-2; D is unresolved. The CDR3 spans 17 residues. Germline V lookup: CDR1 SGHTS, CDR2 YDEGEE. V was pared by 0 bases and J by 4 bases, with 19 bases between. For the CDR3, the DNA is TGTGCCAGCAGCTTGGGTGCTATTAACAGCGGACCCTATGGCTACACCTTC. It yields the protein CASSLGAINSGPYGYTF. Supplemented by reference TRBV5-8 and TRBJ1-2, the full variable domain reads EAGVTQSPTHLIKTRGQQATLRCSPISGHTSVYWYQQALGLGLQFLLWYDEGEERNRGNFPPRFSGRQFPNYSSELNVNALELEDSALYLCASSLGAINSGPYGYTFGSGTRLTVV.

The chain joins TRBV4-3 to TRBJ1-6; 10 nucleotides align to TRBD1. V shed 0 bases, J shed 8 bases, and the junction held 1 base outside the gene matches. The CDR3 totals 15 residues. CDR1 is LGHNA, CDR2 YSLEER, per germline. The CDR3 loop reads CASSQDGTGDSPLHF. The CDR3 bases are TGCGCCAGCAGCCAAGACGGGACAGGGGATTCACCCCTCCACTTT.

This rearrangement joins TRBV7-2 to TRBJ1-2, with TRBD1 matching 9 bases. With V trimmed by 1 base and J by 4 bases, 1 base remained unmatched. CDR3 length equals 14 residues. From germline, CDR1 is SGHTA and CDR2 FQGNSA. This chain's CDR3 is CASSLGQGGYGYTF. Here the CDR3 DNA reads TGTGCCAGCAGCTTAGGACAGGGGGGCTATGGCTACACCTTC.

V and J are TRBV12-3 or TRBV12-4 and TRBJ2-7, with a tentative D call TRBD2 (6 bases). V shed 3 bases and J shed 6 bases, with 12 bases lying between them. The CDR3 is made up of 13 amino acids. This CDR3 reads CASSFLAIGEQYF. In nucleotides, the CDR3 is TGTGCCAGCAGTTTCCTAGCGATCGGCGAGCAGTACTTC.

The genes are TRBV11-3 and TRBJ2-7; no clear D. Trimming shortened V by 2 bases and J by 6 bases, and 11 bases separated the two germline ends. This CDR3 spans 13 amino acids. Germline CDR1 is SGHNT and CDR2 is YENEEA. CDR3 bases: TGTGCCAGCAGCTTAACCGACACACGCGAGCAGTACTTC. This translates into CASSLTDTREQYF.

The chain uses TRBV7-2 and TRBJ1-3, with 9 bases aligning to TRBD1. Germline V CDR1 and CDR2: SGHTA, FQGNSA. The CDR3 runs 15 residues. J gave up 2 bases and V 5 bases, and 4 bases lay outside the gene matches. The CDR3 here is CASSLDRGTGNTIYF. In nucleotides, the CDR3 is TGTGCCAGCAGCCTGGACAGGGGAACTGGAAACACCATATATTTT.

The chain is built from TRBV7-9 and TRBJ2-1; D is unresolved. Germline CDR1 and CDR2: SEHNR and FQNEAQ (reference sequence). Between the trimmed V and J ends, which lost 1 base and 4 bases, there was a span of 20 bases. The CDR3 length is 18 residues. In DNA, the CDR3 is TGTGCCAGCAGCTTAGTTTCATTCAGGAAAGGTCTTTACAATGAGCAGTTCTTC. Translating gives CASSLVSFRKGLYNEQFF.

Only one count was recorded for this clone. CDR3 coding DNA: TGTGCCAGCAGTCCCGGCGACAGGGCTCGTTTAGCGATTAGTGAGGGAAAACTGTTTTTT. Amino acids: CASSPGDRARLAISEGKLFF. This sequence joins TRBV27 and TRBJ1-4; 7 bases match TRBD1. Germline trimming cut 5 bases from V and 10 bases from J; bases unmatched to any gene: 28. The CDR3 is 20 amino acids. Germline V gives CDR1 MNHEY, CDR2 SMNVEV (reference sequence).

V is TRBV5-6 and J is TRBJ2-7, with TRBD1 identical over 7 bases. Germline CDR1 SGHDT, CDR2 YYEEEE. The CDR3 extends over 15 amino acids. V lost 1 base to trimming and J lost 3 bases; unmatched junction nucleotides: 7. The CDR3 coding sequence is TGTGCCAGCAGCTTGCAGGGGGACAGCGACTACGAGCAGTACTTC. It yields the protein CASSLQGDSDYEQYF.